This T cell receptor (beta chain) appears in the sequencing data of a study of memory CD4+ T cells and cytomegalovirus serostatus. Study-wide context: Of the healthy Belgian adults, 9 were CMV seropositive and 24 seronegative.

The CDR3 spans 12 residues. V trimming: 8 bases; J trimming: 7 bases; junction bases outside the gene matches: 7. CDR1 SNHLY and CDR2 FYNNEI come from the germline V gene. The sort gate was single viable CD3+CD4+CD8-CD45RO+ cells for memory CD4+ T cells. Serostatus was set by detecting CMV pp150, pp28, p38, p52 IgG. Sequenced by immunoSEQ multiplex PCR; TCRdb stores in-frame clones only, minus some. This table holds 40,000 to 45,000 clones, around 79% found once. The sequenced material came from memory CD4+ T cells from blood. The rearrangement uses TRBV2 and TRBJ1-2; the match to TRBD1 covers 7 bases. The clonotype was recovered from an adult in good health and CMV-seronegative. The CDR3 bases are TGTGCCAGCTACACCCCAGGGGGTGGCTACACCTTC. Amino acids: CASYTPGGGYTF.